This T cell receptor beta chain was captured in a study of cytomegalovirus exposure and HLA in healthy donors. Looking at the study overall: A prior study identified just under 120 million unique TCR beta sequences from about 179 million T cells. Within an early data release were about 85 million unique TCRs drawn from HLA-typed donors.

General study findings and limits: A later analysis, which compared TCR beta chains of equal frequency, found the HLA-associated ones more clonally expanded. HLA restriction was apparent for most CMV-associated TCR beta chains in a later analysis.

J lost 6 bases, V lost 6 bases, and 1 base had no gene match. Germline values: CDR1 MNHEY, CDR2 SMNVEV (reference sequence). The CDR3 spans 12 residues. Worth noting for this clone: Its antigen is as yet unknown.

PCR employed 60 Vbeta and 13 Jbeta primers. This table comes from immunoSEQ multiplex PCR, and its TCRdb copy is limited to in-frame clones, with some not included. The sample includes around 150,000 clones, around 80% of them seen just once. Material for sequencing was PBMCs. This chain connects TRBV27 to TRBJ2-2; 7 bases match TRBD2. This TCR was sampled from a young man in good health and CMV-seropositive. CDR3 bases: TGTGCCAGCAGAAGCGGGGCCGGGGAGCTGTTTTTT. Translation: CASRSGAGELFF.